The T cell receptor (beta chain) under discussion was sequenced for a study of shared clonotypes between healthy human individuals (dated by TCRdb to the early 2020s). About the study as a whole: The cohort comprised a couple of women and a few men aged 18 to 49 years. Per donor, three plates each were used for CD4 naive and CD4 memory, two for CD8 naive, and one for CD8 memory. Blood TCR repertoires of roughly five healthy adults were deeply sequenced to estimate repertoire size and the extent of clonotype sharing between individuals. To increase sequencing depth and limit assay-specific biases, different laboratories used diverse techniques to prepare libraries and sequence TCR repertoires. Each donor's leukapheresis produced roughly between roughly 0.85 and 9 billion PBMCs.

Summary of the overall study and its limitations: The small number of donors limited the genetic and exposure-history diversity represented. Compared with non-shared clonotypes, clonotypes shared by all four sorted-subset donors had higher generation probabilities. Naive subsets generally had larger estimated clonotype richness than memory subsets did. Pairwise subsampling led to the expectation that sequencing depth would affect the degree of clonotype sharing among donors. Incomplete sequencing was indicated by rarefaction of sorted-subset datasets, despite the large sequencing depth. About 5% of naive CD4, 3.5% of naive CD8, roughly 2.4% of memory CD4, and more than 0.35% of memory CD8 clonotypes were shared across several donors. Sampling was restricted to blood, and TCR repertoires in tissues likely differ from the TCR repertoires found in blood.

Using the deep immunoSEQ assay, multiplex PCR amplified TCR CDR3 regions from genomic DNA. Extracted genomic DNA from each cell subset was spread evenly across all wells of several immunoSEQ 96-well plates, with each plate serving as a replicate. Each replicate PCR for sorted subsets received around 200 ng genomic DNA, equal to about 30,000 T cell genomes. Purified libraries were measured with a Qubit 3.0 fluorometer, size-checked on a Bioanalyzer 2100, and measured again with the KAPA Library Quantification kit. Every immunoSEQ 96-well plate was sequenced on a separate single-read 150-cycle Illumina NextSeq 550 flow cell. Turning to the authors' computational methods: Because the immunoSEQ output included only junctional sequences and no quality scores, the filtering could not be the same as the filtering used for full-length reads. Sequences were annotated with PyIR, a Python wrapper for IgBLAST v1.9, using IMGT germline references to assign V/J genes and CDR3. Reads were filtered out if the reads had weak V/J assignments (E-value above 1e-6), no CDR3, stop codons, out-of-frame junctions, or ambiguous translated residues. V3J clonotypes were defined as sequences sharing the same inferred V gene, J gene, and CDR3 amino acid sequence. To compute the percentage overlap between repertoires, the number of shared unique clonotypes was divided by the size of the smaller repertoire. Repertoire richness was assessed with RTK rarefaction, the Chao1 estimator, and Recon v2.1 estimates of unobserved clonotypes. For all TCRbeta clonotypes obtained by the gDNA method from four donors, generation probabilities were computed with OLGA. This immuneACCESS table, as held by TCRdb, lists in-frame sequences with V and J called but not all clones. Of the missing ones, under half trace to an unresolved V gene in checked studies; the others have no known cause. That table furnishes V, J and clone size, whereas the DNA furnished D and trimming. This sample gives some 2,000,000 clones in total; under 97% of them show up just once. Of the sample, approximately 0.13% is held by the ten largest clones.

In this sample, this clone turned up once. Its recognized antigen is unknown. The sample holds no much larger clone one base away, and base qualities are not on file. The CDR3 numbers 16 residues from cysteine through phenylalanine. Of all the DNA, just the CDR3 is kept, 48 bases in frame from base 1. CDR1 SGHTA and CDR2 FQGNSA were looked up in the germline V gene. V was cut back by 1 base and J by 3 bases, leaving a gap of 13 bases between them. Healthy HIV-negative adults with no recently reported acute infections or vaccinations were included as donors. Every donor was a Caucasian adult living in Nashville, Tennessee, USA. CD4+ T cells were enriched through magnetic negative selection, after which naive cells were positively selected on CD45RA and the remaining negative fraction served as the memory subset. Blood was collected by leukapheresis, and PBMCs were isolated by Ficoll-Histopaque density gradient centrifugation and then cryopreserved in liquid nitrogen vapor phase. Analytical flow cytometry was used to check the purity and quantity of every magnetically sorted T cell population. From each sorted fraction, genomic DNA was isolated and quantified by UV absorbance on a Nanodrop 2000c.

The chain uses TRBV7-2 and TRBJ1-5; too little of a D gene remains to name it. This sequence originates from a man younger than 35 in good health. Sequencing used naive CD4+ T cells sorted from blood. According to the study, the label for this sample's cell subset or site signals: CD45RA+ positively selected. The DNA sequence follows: TGTGCCAGCAGCTTAGTAGGTGTGGGATTCAATCAGCCCCAGCATTTT. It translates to CASSLVGVGFNQPQHF.